A single T cell receptor (beta chain) is shown here with its context. Its antigen is unknown. This sample was included in a study of shared clonotypes between healthy human individuals. Study-level points and caveats: Larger estimated richness was generally recorded for naive subsets relative to memory subsets.

The repertoire was sequenced with immunoSEQ multiplex PCR; TCRdb's copy has only in-frame clones and lacks some. The sample includes some 2.4 million clones, 93% of them seen just once. The sequence was obtained from a man aged 18 to 29 in good health. Some clones in this sample may be carry-over from other donors' samples. Sequenced material: naive CD4+ T cells from PBMCs. Subset: CD45RA+ positively selected.

The CDR3 region has the DNA TGTGCCAGCAGTGACTTTGGCGGGAGGGCCCGGAATGAGCAGTTCTTC. It is translated as CASSDFGGRARNEQFF. This sequence joins TRBV6-1 and TRBJ2-1; the match to TRBD2 covers 9 bases. Germline assignment: CDR1 MNHNS and CDR2 SASEGT. The ends lost 3 bases at V and 7 bases at J; junction bases unmatched: 10. This CDR3 is 16 amino acids long.